The 16 T cell receptor beta chains below come from one sample, sequenced in a study of breast tumors, draining lymph nodes, adjacent tissues. TCRdb itself ran the multiplex PCR reads through MiXCR, one entry per CDR3 protein. The repertoire includes 120,000 to 150,000 distinct CDR3 sequences, 30% to 35% of them detected once, and about 2.5% sits in the top ten. Breast cancer patients provided tissue from their axillary draining lymph nodes. Sequenced material: axillary lymph node tissue. These receptors were collected from a female donor with breast cancer. Some clones in this sample may be carry-over from other donors' samples.

This clonotype was seen repeatedly, ten times or more. V and J are TRBV2 and TRBJ2-1; the D gene could be TRBD1 or TRBD2 (5 bases each). Germline V gives CDR1 SNHLY, CDR2 FYNNEI. V lost 8 bases and J 0 bases, leaving 11 bases between the germline ends. CDR3 length equals 14 residues. The CDR3 loop reads CASSGTSSYNEQFF. For the CDR3, the DNA is TGTGCCAGCTCCGGGACGAGCTCCTACAATGAGCAGTTCTTC.

The CDR3 DNA is TGCAGTGCTAGAGTGCTGGGGGGAGGGGACAATCAGCCCCAGCATTTT. Its protein product is CSARVLGGGDNQPQHF. J is TRBJ1-5 and V is TRBV20-1; D might be TRBD1 (5 bases). The V and J ends lost 1 base and 3 bases respectively, with 16 bases between them. CDR1 and CDR2 from the germline V gene are DFQATT and SNEGSKA (reference sequence). The CDR3 runs 16 residues.

The rearrangement links TRBV5-8 to TRBJ2-5, with TRBD1 matching over 10 bases. The CDR3 totals 16 residues. From germline, CDR1 is SGHTS and CDR2 YDEGEE. V was clipped by 4 bases and J by 5 bases; unmatched bases: 11. The CDR3 DNA is TGTGCCAGCAGCCGTCCGGGACAGGGGTCCGGGGAGACCCAGTACTTC. The encoded protein is CASSRPGQGSGETQYF. The variable domain in full, with the rest retrieved from reference TRBV5-8 and TRBJ2-5, is EAGVTQSPTHLIKTRGQQATLRCSPISGHTSVYWYQQALGLGLQFLLWYDEGEERNRGNFPPRFSGRQFPNYSSELNVNALELEDSALYLCASSRPGQGSGETQYFGPGTRLLVL.

This clonotype was observed once. CDR3 sequence: CASSGGSQTLTSSRRAQYF. The CDR3 region has the DNA TGTGCCAGCAGTGGGGGATCTCAGACTCTGACCTCTAGCCGGAGGGCCCAGTACTTC. The chain is built from TRBV6-1 and TRBJ2-5; possibly TRBD2 for D (6 bases). Germline-derived CDR1 and CDR2 are MNHNS and SASEGT. The CDR3 is 19 residues long. V shed 4 bases and J shed 9 bases, with 33 bases lying between them.

There are a few counts of this clonotype. This rearrangement joins TRBV7-8 to TRBJ1-1; no clear D. The germline V gene has CDR1 SGHVS and CDR2 FQNEAQ. The CDR3 length is 15 residues. V was cut by 5 bases and J by 0 bases, with 13 bases left in between. The CDR3 region has the DNA TGTGCCAGCAGCCCATCACTAAGCATGAACACTGAAGCTTTCTTT. It yields the protein CASSPSLSMNTEAFF.

Ten or more counts support this clonotype. The rearrangement uses TRBV7-8 and TRBJ2-1; 7 nucleotides align to TRBD2. The CDR3 spans 17 residues. CDR1 is SGHVS, CDR2 FQNEAQ, per germline. The trim removed 1 base at V and 6 bases at J, leaving 12 bases unmatched. In DNA form, the CDR3 reads TGTGCCAGCAGCTTAGTACCGACGGGACTACACACCAATGAGCAGTTCTTC. Its protein is CASSLVPTGLHTNEQFF.

This clonotype was observed at least ten times. V and J are TRBV20-1 and TRBJ1-2; perhaps TRBD1 as D (5 bases). This CDR3 comprises 13 residues. The ends were cut back, 0 bases at V and 6 bases at J, with 11 bases in the middle. CDR1 and CDR2 (germline): DFQATT, SNEGSKA (reference sequence). This CDR3 reads CSARDVRGDGYTF. CDR3 in DNA: TGCAGTGCTAGAGACGTAAGAGGGGATGGCTACACCTTC.

With respect to this clonotype: Since a much larger clone is just one base distant, this may be a read error. The chain has TRBV11-2 and TRBJ2-5, with a weak D call TRBD2 (6 bases). V was cut by 5 bases and J by 5 bases, with 21 bases left in between. CDR3 length equals 16 residues. Germline V gene lookup returns CDR1 SGHAT and CDR2 FQNNGV. CDR3 loop: CASSQPQRAGRETQYF. In nucleotides, the CDR3 is TGTGCCAGCAGCCAACCCCAGCGGGCGGGCCGGGAGACCCAGTACTTC.

The V and J genes are TRBV5-5 and TRBJ1-1; D is unclear. The CDR3 is 15 residues long. The V gene lost 1 base and the J gene lost 3 bases, with 13 bases spanning the gap. Per germline, CDR1 SGHKS and CDR2 YYEKEE (reference sequence). The CDR3 DNA reads as TGTGCCAGCAGCTTGTTAGGGATTGAAGACACTGAAGCTTTCTTT. This translates into CASSLLGIEDTEAFF.

The rearrangement joins TRBV7-9 to TRBJ1-1; the D is unclear. Germline values: CDR1 SEHNR, CDR2 FQNEAQ (reference sequence). Trimming took off 1 base at V and 1 base at J, with 7 bases between the two ends. The CDR3 has 14 amino acids. The chain's CDR3 is CASSLVTANTEAFF. The DNA for the CDR3 is TGTGCCAGCAGCTTAGTAACAGCGAACACTGAAGCTTTCTTT.

This clonotype occurred a few times. A single base separates this from a much larger clone, so it may be a read error. The conserved phenylalanine or tryptophan normally closing the CDR3 is absent here, so this likely arose from a read error. The genes are TRBV7-8 and TRBJ2-1; the D gene is possibly TRBD2 (7 bases). The germline CDR1 and CDR2 sequences are SGHVS and FQNEAQ. The CDR3 runs to 14 residues. The V and J ends lost 0 bases and 9 bases respectively, with 12 bases between them. The CDR3 DNA sequence: TGTGCCAGCAGCTTAGCGGGGGGGCCGTTTGAGCAGTTCCTC. It yields the protein CASSLAGGPFEQFL.

This clonotype was seen repeatedly, ten times or more. The chain couples TRBV2 to TRBJ2-3, with 11 bases lining up with TRBD2. The germline gives CDR1 SNHLY, CDR2 FYNNEI. With 1 base clipped from V and 7 bases from J, the junction kept 4 bases outside the gene matches. CDR3 length equals 15 residues. CDR3 bases: TGTGCCAGCAGTGAAGTAGCGGGGGGGCCACATACGCAGTATTTT. It is translated as CASSEVAGGPHTQYF.

This clonotype was counted between two and nine times. V usage is TRBV7-6 and J usage is TRBJ1-1, with D perhaps TRBD1 (5 bases). The CDR3 is 14 residues long. Trimming pared 7 bases from V and 4 bases from J, leaving 16 bases between. Per the germline V gene, CDR1 is SGHVS and CDR2 is FNYEAQ. Written as DNA, the CDR3 is TGTGCCAGCATCTCCGGTGTGGGGGGCACTGAAGCTTTCTTT. Encoded protein: CASISGVGGTEAFF.

Notes on this clonotype: One end of the junction varies from germline; a read error may be responsible. CDR3 bases: TGTGCCAGCAGCCACGATTCGGCTGGAAGCGGGGAGCTGGTTTTT. Translation: CASSHDSAGSGELVF. V gene TRBV7-2 combines with J gene TRBJ2-2; 7 nucleotides agree with TRBD2. The V gene's germline CDR1 is SGHTA and CDR2 FQGNSA. This CDR3 has 15 amino acids.

A few counts support this clonotype. This may arise from a read error, as a much more abundant clone is one base away. This chain connects TRBV6-2 or TRBV6-3 to TRBJ2-7; weak D call: TRBD1 (5 bases). This CDR3 is 13 amino acids long. Germline values: CDR1 MNHEY, CDR2 SVGEGT. V lost 8 bases and J 3 bases, leaving 14 bases between the germline ends. The CDR3: CASRRSGRYEQYV. The CDR3 region has the DNA TGTGCCAGCCGACGTTCAGGGCGCTACGAGCAGTACGTC.

This clonotype was detected ten times or more. This sequence joins TRBV5-1 and TRBJ2-2; tentatively, D is TRBD1 or TRBD2 (6 bases each). The germline V and J ends were trimmed by 4 bases and 5 bases, with 15 bases remaining between them. There are 15 residues in the CDR3. The germline gives CDR1 SGHRS, CDR2 YFSETQ. The CDR3 protein is CASSRPTGTTGELFF. CDR3 bases: TGCGCCAGCAGCCGACCTACAGGGACTACCGGGGAGCTGTTTTTT.